Only a few counts were recorded for the clone carrying this TCR beta chain. Its antigen is not known. Donors likely had unrecorded immune exposures despite being nominally healthy when sampled. This entry is derived from a study of cytomegalovirus exposure and HLA in healthy donors. Points from the study as a whole: Later analysis suggested links between common viral pathogens and several top significant clusters. Analysis was carried out at a later point, and it linked a missense DCLRE1C variant to TCR beta V- and J-gene trimming.

Looked up from germline, CDR1 is LGHNA and CDR2 is YSLEER. Trimming left V 3 bases short and J 4 bases short, with 10 bases between. The CDR3 is 15 residues long. It was with 60 Vbeta and 13 Jbeta primers that the PCR ran. Assay used: immunoSEQ multiplex PCR; TCRdb lists only in-frame clones, some missing. The top ten clones hold about 1.7% of a sample with under 200,000 clones, 80% to 85% of them seen once. Sequencing input: PBMCs. The source is a woman aged 18-29 years in good health and CMV-seronegative. V usage is TRBV4-3 and J usage is TRBJ2-6; maybe TRBD1 (6 bases). The CDR3 DNA reads TGCGCCAGCAGCCAGGGGGCCGGGGGGGCCAACGTCCTGACTTTC. Its translation: CASSQGAGGANVLTF.